This is a list of T cell receptor beta chains from one sample in a study of blood T cell repertoires in COVID-19. Assay: immunoSEQ multiplex PCR; the TCRdb copy retains only in-frame clones and omits some. The table lists 400,000 to 450,000 clones, around nine tenths of them singletons. The specimen was peripheral blood. Receptors originate from a man aged 18 to 29 with COVID-19, enrolled during active disease. The CDR3 runs from the conserved cysteine through the conserved F or W. The D gene is left open where the match is weak. Clone size is given for some rows only: seen once, a few or many times, or a class if the clone is expanded.

TRBD2,.,TRBJ2-5,TRBV18,CASSPRREGETQYF,TGTGCCAGCTCACCAAGGAGGGAGGGGGAGACCCAGTACTTC
.,.,TRBJ2-1,TRBV7-2,CASSLTGTRNEQFF,TGTGCCAGCAGCTTAACAGGGACGAGGAATGAGCAGTTCTTC
TRBD1,.,TRBJ1-1,TRBV5-6,CASSLDRARPSSTEAFF,TGTGCCAGCAGCTTAGACAGGGCCCGACCGTCGTCCACTGAAGCTTTCTTT
TRBD1,.,TRBJ1-3,TRBV5-1,CASSTDRGSIYF,TGCGCCAGCAGCACCGACAGGGGGTCCATATATTTT
.,.,TRBJ2-5,TRBV5-4,CASSFRGSQETQYF,TGTGCCAGCAGCTTTCGAGGCAGCCAAGAGACCCAGTACTTC
.,.,TRBJ2-3,TRBV5-5,CASSLAGLPLTDTQYF,TGTGCCAGCAGCTTGGCCGGACTGCCCCTCACAGATACGCAGTATTTT
.,.,TRBJ1-4,TRBV2,CASRYRQDNEKLFF,TGTGCCAGCAGGTATCGACAGGATAATGAAAAACTGTTTTTT
.,.,TRBJ1-2,TRBV7-8,CASSLQQGLNYGYTF,TGTGCCAGCAGCCTCCAACAGGGATTGAACTATGGCTACACCTTC
.,once,TRBJ1-1,TRBV29-1,CSVVQALMNTEAFF,TGCAGCGTTGTACAGGCCTTGATGAACACTGAAGCTTTCTTT
.,.,TRBJ1-5,TRBV5-5,CASSLTSGSNQPQHF,TGTGCCAGCAGCTTGACGAGCGGGAGCAATCAGCCCCAGCATTTT
.,.,TRBJ2-3,TRBV10-3,CAIGQLNTQYF,TGTGCCATCGGACAGCTGAATACGCAGTATTTT
.,few,TRBJ1-2,TRBV29-1,CSVLQGDSYGYTF,TGCAGCGTTCTGCAGGGCGATAGCTATGGCTACACCTTC